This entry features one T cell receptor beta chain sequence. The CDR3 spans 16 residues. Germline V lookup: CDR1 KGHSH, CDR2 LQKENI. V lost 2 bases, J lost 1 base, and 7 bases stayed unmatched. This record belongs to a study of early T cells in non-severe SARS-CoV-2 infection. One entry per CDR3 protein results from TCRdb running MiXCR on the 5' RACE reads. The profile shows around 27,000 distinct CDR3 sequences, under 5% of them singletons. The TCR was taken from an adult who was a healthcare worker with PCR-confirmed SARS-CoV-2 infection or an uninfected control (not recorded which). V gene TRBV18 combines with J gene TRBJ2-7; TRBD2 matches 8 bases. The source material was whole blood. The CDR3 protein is CASSPEAGGSSYEQYF. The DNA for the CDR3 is TGTGCCAGCTCACCAGAGGCGGGGGGCTCTTCCTACGAGCAGTACTTC. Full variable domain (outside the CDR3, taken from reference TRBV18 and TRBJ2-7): NAGVMQNPRHLVRRRGQEARLRCSPMKGHSHVYWYRQLPEEGLKFMVYLQKENIIDESGMPKERFSAEFPKEGPSILRIQQVVRGDSAAYFCASSPEAGGSSYEQYFGPGTRLTVT.